This T cell receptor beta chain was sequenced for a study of shared clonotypes between healthy human individuals. Per the germline V gene, CDR1 is WNHNN and CDR2 is SYGVQD (reference sequence). V was clipped by 8 bases and J by 4 bases, with 26 bases between them. This CDR3 is 17 amino acids long. It was CD45RO-negative cells, positively selected for CCR7, that made up naive CD8 cells, with terminally differentiated effector memory CD45RA+ cells excluded. Generated by immunoSEQ multiplex PCR, the TCRdb table keeps only in-frame clones and is missing some. The table shows 2 million to 2.5 million clones, with about 92% occurring only once.

The sequence derives from a man between 18 and 35 years old in good health. Some clones in this sample may be carry-over from other donors' samples. The chain couples TRBV10-1 to TRBJ1-1, with no clear D. Specimen: naive CD8+ T cells from PBMCs. The CDR3 reads CASPPAEKPQWATEAFF. The DNA for the CDR3 is TGCGCCAGCCCGCCTGCGGAGAAACCACAATGGGCCACTGAAGCTTTCTTT.